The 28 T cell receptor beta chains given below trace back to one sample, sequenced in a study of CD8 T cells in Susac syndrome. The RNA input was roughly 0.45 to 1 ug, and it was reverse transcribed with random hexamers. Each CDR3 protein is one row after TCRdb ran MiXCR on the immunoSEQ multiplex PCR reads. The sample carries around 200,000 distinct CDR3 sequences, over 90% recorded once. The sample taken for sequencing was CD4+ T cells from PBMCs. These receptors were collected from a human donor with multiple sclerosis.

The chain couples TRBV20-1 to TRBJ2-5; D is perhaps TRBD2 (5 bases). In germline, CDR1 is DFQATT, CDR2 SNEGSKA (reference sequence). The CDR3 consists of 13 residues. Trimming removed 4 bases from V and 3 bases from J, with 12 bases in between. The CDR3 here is CSANGEGKETQYF. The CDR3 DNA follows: TGCAGTGCTAACGGGGAAGGAAAAGAGACCCAGTACTTC.

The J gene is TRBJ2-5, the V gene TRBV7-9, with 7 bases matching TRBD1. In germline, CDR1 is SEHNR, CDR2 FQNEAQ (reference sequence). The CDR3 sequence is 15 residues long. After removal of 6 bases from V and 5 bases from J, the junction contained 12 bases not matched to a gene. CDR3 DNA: TGTGCCAGCAGTCTAGGACAGGCCCAGGGGGAGACCCAGTACTTC. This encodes CASSLGQAQGETQYF.

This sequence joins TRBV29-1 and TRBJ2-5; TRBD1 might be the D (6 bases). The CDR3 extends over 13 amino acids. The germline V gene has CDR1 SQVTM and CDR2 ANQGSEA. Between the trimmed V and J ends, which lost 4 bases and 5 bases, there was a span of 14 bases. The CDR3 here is CSVVRTGRETQYF. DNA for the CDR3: TGCAGCGTTGTAAGAACAGGGCGGGAGACCCAGTACTTC. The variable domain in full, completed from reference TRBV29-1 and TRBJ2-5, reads SAVISQKPSRDICQRGTSLTIQCQVDSQVTMMFWYRQQPGQSLTLIATANQGSEATYESGFVIDKFPISRPNLTFSTLTVSNMSPEDSSIYLCSVVRTGRETQYFGPGTRLLVL.

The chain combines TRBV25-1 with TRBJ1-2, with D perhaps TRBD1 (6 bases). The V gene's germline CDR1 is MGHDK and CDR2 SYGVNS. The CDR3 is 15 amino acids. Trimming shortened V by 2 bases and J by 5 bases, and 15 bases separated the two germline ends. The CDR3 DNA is TGTGCCAGCAGTGAAGAAGGGGGGGGCGTTTATGGCTACACCTTC. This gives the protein CASSEEGGGVYGYTF.

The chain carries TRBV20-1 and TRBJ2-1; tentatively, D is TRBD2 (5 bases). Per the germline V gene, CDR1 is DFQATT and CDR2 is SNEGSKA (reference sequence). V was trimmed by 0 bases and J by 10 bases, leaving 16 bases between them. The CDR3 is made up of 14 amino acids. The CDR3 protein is CSARDLRALGEQFF. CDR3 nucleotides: TGCAGTGCTAGAGATTTGAGGGCCCTGGGGGAGCAGTTCTTC.

DNA of the CDR3: TGTGCCAGCAGCCAAGATCTTGGGGGGAGCTCCTACAATGAGCAGTTCTTC. Protein sequence: CASSQDLGGSSYNEQFF. This chain links TRBV3-1 with TRBJ2-1, with D perhaps matching TRBD2 (6 bases). With 0 bases removed from V and 0 bases from J, the gap between germline ends came to 12 bases. The CDR3 spans 17 residues. The V gene's germline CDR1 is LGHDT and CDR2 YNNKEL (reference sequence).

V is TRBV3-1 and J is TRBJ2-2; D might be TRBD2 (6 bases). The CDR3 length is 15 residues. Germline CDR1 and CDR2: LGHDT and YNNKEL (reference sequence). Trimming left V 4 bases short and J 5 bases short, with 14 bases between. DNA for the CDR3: TGTGCCAGCAGCCTTGGCGCGGGGTTTACCGGGGAGCTGTTTTTT. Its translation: CASSLGAGFTGELFF.

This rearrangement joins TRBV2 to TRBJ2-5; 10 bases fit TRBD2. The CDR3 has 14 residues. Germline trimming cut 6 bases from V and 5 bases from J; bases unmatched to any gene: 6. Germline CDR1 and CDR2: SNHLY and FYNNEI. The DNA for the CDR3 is TGTGCCAGCAGAGAGCGGGGGGGCGGGGAGACCCAGTACTTC. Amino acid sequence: CASRERGGGETQYF.

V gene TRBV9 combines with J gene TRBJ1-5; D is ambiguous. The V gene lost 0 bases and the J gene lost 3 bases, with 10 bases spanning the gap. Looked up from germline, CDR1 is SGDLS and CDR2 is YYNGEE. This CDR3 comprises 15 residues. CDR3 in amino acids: CASSVDLTPNQPQHF. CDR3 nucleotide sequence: TGTGCCAGCAGCGTAGATTTGACACCCAATCAGCCCCAGCATTTT.

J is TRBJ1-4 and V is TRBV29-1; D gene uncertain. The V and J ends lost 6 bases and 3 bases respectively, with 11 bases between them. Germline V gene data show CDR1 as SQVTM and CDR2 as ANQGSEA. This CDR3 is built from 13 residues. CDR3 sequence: CSVSREPNEKLFF. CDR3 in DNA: TGCAGCGTCAGCCGGGAACCTAATGAAAAACTGTTTTTT.

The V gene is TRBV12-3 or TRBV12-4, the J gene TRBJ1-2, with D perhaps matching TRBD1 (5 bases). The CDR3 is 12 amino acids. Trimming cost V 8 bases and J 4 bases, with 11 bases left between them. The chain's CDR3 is CASGDRVYGYTF. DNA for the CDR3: TGTGCCAGCGGGGACCGCGTCTATGGCTACACCTTC.

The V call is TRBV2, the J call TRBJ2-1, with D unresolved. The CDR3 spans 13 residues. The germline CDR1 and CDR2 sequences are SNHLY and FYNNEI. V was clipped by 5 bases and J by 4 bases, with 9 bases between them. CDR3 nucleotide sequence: TGTGCCAGCAGTCCACAGCCGTACAATGAGCAGTTCTTC. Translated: CASSPQPYNEQFF.

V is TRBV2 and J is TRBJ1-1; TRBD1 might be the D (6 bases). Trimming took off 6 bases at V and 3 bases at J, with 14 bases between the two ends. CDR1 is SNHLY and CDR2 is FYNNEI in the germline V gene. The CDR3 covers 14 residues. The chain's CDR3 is CASSPQGVYTEAFF. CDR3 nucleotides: TGTGCCAGCAGCCCACAGGGTGTGTACACTGAAGCTTTCTTT.

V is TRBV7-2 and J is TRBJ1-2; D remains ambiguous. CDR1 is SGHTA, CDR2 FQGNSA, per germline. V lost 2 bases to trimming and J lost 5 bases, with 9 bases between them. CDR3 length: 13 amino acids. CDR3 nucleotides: TGTGCCAGCAGCTTAATGAGGGATTATGGCTACACCTTC. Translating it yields CASSLMRDYGYTF.

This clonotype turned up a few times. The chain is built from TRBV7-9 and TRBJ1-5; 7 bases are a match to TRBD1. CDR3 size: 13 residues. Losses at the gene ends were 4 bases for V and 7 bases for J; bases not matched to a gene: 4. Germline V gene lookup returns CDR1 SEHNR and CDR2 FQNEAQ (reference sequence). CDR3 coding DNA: TGTGCCAGCAGCTCGACAGGGTCCCAGCCCCAGCATTTT. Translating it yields CASSSTGSQPQHF.

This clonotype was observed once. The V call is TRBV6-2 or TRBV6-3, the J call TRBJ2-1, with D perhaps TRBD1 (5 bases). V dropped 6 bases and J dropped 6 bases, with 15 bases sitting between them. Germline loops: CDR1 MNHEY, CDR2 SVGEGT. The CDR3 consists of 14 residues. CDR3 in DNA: TGTGCCAGCAGACCACGGGTCAGGGTCAATGAGCAGTTCTTC. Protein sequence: CASRPRVRVNEQFF.

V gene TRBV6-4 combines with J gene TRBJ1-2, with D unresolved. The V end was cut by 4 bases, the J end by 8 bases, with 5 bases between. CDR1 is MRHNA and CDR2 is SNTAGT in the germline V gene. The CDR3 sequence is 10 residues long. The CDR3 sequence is CASSGGGYTF. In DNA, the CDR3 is TGTGCCAGCAGTGGCGGCGGCTACACCTTC.

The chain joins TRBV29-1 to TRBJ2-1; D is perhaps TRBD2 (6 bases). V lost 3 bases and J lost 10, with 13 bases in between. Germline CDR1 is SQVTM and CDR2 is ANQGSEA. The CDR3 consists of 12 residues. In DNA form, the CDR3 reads TGCAGCGTTGACATGGAGGGGAGCGAGCAGTTCTTC. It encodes CSVDMEGSEQFF.

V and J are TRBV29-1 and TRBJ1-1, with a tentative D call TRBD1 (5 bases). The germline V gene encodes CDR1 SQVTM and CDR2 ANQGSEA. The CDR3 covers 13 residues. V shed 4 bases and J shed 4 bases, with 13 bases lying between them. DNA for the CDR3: TGCAGCGTTGGCGGGAGGGGATTCACTGAAGCTTTCTTT. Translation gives CSVGGRGFTEAFF.

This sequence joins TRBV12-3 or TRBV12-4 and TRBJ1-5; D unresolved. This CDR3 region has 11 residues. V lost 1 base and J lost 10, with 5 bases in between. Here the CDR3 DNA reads TGTGCCAGCAGTTTAGGGTTACCCCAGCATTTT. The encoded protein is CASSLGLPQHF.

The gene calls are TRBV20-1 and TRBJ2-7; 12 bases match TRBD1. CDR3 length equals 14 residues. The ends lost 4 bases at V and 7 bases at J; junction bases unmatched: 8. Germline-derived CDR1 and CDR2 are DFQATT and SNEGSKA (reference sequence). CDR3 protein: CSATTGTGGLEQYF. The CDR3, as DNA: TGCAGTGCTACGACCGGGACAGGGGGCCTGGAGCAGTACTTC.

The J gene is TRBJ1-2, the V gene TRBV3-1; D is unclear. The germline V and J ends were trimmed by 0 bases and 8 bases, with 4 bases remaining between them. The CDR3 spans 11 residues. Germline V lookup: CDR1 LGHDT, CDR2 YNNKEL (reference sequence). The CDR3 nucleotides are TGTGCCAGCAGCCAAGAAGCAGGCTACACCTTC. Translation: CASSQEAGYTF.

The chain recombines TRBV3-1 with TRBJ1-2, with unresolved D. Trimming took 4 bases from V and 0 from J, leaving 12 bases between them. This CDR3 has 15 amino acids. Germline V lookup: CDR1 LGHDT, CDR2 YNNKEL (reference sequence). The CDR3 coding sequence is TGTGCCAGCAGCCGACGGAGCGTAGCTAACTATGGCTACACCTTC. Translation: CASSRRSVANYGYTF.

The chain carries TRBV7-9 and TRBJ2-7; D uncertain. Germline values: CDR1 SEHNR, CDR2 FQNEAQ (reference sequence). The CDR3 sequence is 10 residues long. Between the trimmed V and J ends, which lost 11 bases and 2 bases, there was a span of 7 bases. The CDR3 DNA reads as TGTGCCTCCGCGGCCTACGAGCAGTACTTC. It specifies CASAAYEQYF.

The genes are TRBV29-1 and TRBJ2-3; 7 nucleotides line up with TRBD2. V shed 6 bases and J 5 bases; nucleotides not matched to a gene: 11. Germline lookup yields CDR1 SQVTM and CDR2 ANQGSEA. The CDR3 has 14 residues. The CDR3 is CSVSAGTTRDTQYF. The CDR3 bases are TGCAGCGTGAGCGCCGGGACTACCCGAGATACGCAGTATTTT.

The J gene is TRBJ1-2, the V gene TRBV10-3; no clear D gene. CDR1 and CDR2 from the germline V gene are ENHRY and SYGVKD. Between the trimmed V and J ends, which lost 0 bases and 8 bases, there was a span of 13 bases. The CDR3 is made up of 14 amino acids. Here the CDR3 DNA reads TGTGCCATCAGTGAGTCTCCCTCGGAGGGAGGCTACACCTTC. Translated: CAISESPSEGGYTF.

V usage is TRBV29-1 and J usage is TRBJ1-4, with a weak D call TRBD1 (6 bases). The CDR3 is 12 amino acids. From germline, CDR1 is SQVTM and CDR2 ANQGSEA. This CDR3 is CSVGQGNEKLFF. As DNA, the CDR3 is TGCAGTGTAGGGCAGGGGAATGAAAAACTGTTTTTT.

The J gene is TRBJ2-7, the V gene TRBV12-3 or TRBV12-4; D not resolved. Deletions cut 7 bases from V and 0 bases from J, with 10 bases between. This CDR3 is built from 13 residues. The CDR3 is CASTPRSSYEQYF. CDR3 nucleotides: TGTGCCAGCACCCCTAGGAGCTCCTACGAGCAGTACTTC.